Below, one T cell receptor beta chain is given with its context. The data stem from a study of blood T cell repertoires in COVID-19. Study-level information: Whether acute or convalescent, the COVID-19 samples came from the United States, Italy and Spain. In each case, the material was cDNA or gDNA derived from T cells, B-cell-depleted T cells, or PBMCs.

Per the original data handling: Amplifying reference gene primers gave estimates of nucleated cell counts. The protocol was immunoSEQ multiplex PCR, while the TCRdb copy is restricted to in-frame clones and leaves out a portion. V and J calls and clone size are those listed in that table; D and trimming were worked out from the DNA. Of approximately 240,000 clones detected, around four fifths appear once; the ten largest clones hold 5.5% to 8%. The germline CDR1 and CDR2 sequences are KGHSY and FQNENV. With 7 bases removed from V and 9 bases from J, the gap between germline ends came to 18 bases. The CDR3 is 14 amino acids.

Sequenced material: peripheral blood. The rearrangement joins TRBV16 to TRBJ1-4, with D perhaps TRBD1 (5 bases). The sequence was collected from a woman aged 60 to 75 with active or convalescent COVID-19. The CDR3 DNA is TGTGCCAGCACCCCCCCCGGAGGGGCTAAAAAACTGTTTTTT. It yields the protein CASTPPGGAKKLFF.